Sequencing of this T cell receptor beta chain was carried out in a study of blood T cell repertoires in COVID-19. Study background: From T cells, B-cell-depleted T cells, or PBMCs came the material, which was cDNA or gDNA.

Trimming left V 4 bases short and J 2 bases short, with 9 bases between. Germline values: CDR1 MNHEY, CDR2 SMNVEV (reference sequence). This CDR3 has 14 amino acids. The assay was immunoSEQ multiplex PCR, and TCRdb's table has in-frame clones only and misses some. The table includes about 150,000 clones, 87% detected once. The rearrangement uses TRBV27 and TRBJ2-1, with D perhaps TRBD1 (6 bases). Sequenced input: peripheral blood. The source of this sequence is a man aged 50 to 59 with active COVID-19. CDR3 nucleotides: TGTGCCAGCAGTTCCGGGGACACCTACAATGAGCAGTTCTTC. It codes for CASSSGDTYNEQFF.